The 21 T cell receptor beta chains given below trace back to one sample, sequenced in a study of T-cell reconstitution after alpha-beta-depleted transplantation in children. Unique molecular identifiers were built into the TCRbeta library. One entry per CDR3 protein, called by TCRdb with MiXCR from the PCR reads. The sample lists 490,000 or so distinct CDR3 sequences, around 12% occurring once. The sequencing used PBMCs from the stem cell graft donor, collected from the stem cell graft. Every receptor here comes from a human donor who donated a stem cell graft to a child with combined immunodeficiency.

This clonotype was observed at least ten times. The chain combines TRBV20-1 with TRBJ2-3; possibly TRBD1 for D (6 bases). V lost 4 bases, J lost 4 bases, and 9 bases lay in between. CDR1 and CDR2 (germline): DFQATT, SNEGSKA (reference sequence). The CDR3 totals 12 residues. The CDR3 is CSAMGAPDTQYF. The CDR3 region has the DNA TGCAGTGCTATGGGGGCCCCAGATACGCAGTATTTT.

This clonotype was picked up a small number of times. The rearrangement joins TRBV12-3 or TRBV12-4 to TRBJ2-1, with 8 bases that match TRBD2. There are 13 residues in the CDR3. V lost 10 bases to trimming and J lost 8 bases; unmatched junction nucleotides: 10. The CDR3 bases are TGTGCCACCGGGGGGGCATTGCACCATGAGCAGTTCTTC. This sequence encodes CATGGALHHEQFF.

This clonotype turned up a few times. V and J are TRBV11-2 and TRBJ2-5; 12 bases are shared with TRBD2. The CDR3 is 17 residues long. Germline values: CDR1 SGHAT, CDR2 FQNNGV. The V gene end was trimmed by 2 bases and the J gene end by 1 base; junction bases not matched to a gene: 5. Here the CDR3 reads CASSLNLAGGFQETQYF. CDR3 sequence (DNA): TGTGCCAGCAGCTTAAATCTAGCGGGAGGGTTCCAAGAGACCCAGTACTTC.

The chain has TRBV12-3 or TRBV12-4 and TRBJ2-7; D is uncertain. This CDR3 is built from 13 residues. The V gene lost 8 bases and the J gene lost 5 bases, with 16 bases spanning the gap. CDR3 sequence reads: CASGRLIGDEQYF. In nucleotides, the CDR3 is TGTGCCAGCGGTCGCCTGATCGGAGACGAGCAGTACTTC.

This clonotype has ten or more counts. The chain links TRBV4-3 to TRBJ2-6, with D unresolved. The CDR3 totals 16 residues. Germline loops: CDR1 LGHNA, CDR2 YSLEER. V was shortened by 0 bases and J by 2 bases, with 8 bases between the two germline ends. In DNA, the CDR3 is TGCGCCAGCAGCCAAGATCTTGGGACTGGGGCCAACGTCCTGACTTTC. It translates to CASSQDLGTGANVLTF.

Only a few counts were recorded for this clonotype. This rearrangement joins TRBV20-1 to TRBJ1-1; possibly TRBD1 for D (6 bases). From germline, CDR1 is DFQATT and CDR2 SNEGSKA (reference sequence). V was cut by 7 bases and J by 5 bases, with 26 bases left in between. This CDR3 is built from 16 residues. The DNA for the CDR3 is TGCAGTGGCCGCGGGGGCTCTAAGGTACCGCCGACTGAAGCTTTCTTT. It is translated as CSGRGGSKVPPTEAFF.

The chain uses TRBV14 and TRBJ2-3; 8 nucleotides line up with TRBD1. V lost 1 base, J lost 2 bases, and 5 bases stayed unmatched. Per the germline V gene, CDR1 is SGHDN and CDR2 is FVKESK. The CDR3 loop spans 16 amino acids. The CDR3 sequence: CASSQGDRGFTDTQYF. In DNA form, the CDR3 reads TGTGCCAGCAGCCAAGGTGACAGGGGATTCACAGATACGCAGTATTTT.

The chain couples TRBV6-1 to TRBJ1-2; the D gene is possibly TRBD1 (6 bases). Trimming cost V 8 bases and J 13 bases, with 14 bases left between them. The germline V gene encodes CDR1 MNHNS and CDR2 SASEGT. The CDR3 sequence is 10 residues long. The DNA of the CDR3 is TGTGCCAGCCGTCAAGGGACAAGCACCTTC. This codes for CASRQGTSTF.

V is TRBV24-1 and J is TRBJ2-5; D remains unclear. Germline V CDR1 and CDR2: KGHDR, SFDVKD. The CDR3 is 14 residues long. V was shortened by 6 bases and J by 5 bases, with 15 bases between the two germline ends. CDR3 residues: CATSTWSPRETQYF. CDR3 bases: TGTGCCACCAGTACTTGGAGTCCCCGCGAGACCCAGTACTTC.

This clonotype was detected ten times or more. V gene TRBV4-3 combines with J gene TRBJ2-1; 8 nucleotides line up with TRBD2. V trimming: 6 bases; J trimming: 0 bases; junction bases outside the gene matches: 4. CDR3 length: 15 residues. Germline V gene data show CDR1 as LGHNA and CDR2 as YSLEER. CDR3 bases: TGCGCCAGCAGATCAGGGACTAGCTCCTACAATGAGCAGTTCTTC. This codes for CASRSGTSSYNEQFF.

As regards this clonotype: This may be a read error, as it is one base from a much larger clone. Because it lacks the conserved phenylalanine or tryptophan at the end, this CDR3 is likely a read error. This chain uses TRBV12-3 or TRBV12-4 with TRBJ1-4, with D tentatively TRBD1 (6 bases). CDR3 length equals 14 residues. V lost 6 bases and J 2 bases, leaving 10 bases between the germline ends. The CDR3 DNA follows: TGTGCCAGCAGCAGGGGAGCCACTAATGAAAAACTGTTTGTT. This encodes CASSRGATNEKLFV.

In its sample, this clonotype was seen a few times. The chain uses TRBV7-3 and TRBJ2-1; D might be TRBD2 (6 bases). This CDR3 contains 15 residues. From germline, CDR1 is SGHTA and CDR2 FQGTGA. The germline V and J ends were trimmed by 5 bases and 8 bases, with 19 bases remaining between them. CDR3 residues: CASSRSSESSHEQFF. CDR3 sequence (DNA): TGTGCCAGCAGCCGCTCTAGCGAGAGCTCCCATGAGCAGTTCTTC.

The chain recombines TRBV20-1 with TRBJ2-7; 7 bases are shared with TRBD1. Unmatched junction bases numbered 11, after V lost 6 bases and J lost 3 bases. The CDR3 sequence is 14 residues long. Germline CDR1 reads DFQATT; CDR2 reads SNEGSKA (reference sequence). The CDR3 loop is CSAAPINRGYEQYF. The DNA of the CDR3 is TGCAGTGCAGCCCCCATTAACAGGGGCTACGAGCAGTACTTC.

This clonotype was counted ten times or more. The chain combines TRBV9 with TRBJ2-5; tentatively, D is TRBD1 (6 bases). CDR1 and CDR2 from the germline V gene are SGDLS and YYNGEE. The CDR3 loop spans 15 amino acids. The V end lost 0 bases, the J end lost 2 bases, and 11 bases lay between the germline ends. The CDR3, as DNA: TGTGCCAGCAGCGTAGTATACAGGGAACAAGAGACCCAGTACTTC. This codes for CASSVVYREQETQYF.

This clonotype has just a few counts. V is TRBV13 and J is TRBJ1-2, with TRBD1 as a possible D gene (5 bases). Trimming removed 6 bases at V and 8 bases at J, with 19 bases between. This CDR3 has 14 residues. CDR1 PRHDT and CDR2 FYEKMQ come from the germline V gene (reference sequence). CDR3 sequence reads: CASSWSGVRGGYTF. The CDR3 nucleotides are TGTGCCAGCAGTTGGTCGGGGGTCCGAGGAGGCTACACCTTC.

The V and J genes are TRBV7-3 and TRBJ2-6; 9 bases are shared with TRBD1. The V gene end was trimmed by 4 bases and the J gene end by 7 bases; junction bases not matched to a gene: 11. Germline V gene lookup returns CDR1 SGHTA and CDR2 FQGTGA. The CDR3 runs 17 residues. The CDR3 DNA follows: TGTGCCAGCAGCTCTACACGGGACAGGGTGCCTGCCAACGTCCTGACTTTC. This sequence encodes CASSSTRDRVPANVLTF.

At least ten counts were recorded for this clonotype. The V and J genes are TRBV7-9 and TRBJ1-5; D call uncertain. The CDR3 loop spans 12 amino acids. Per the germline V gene, CDR1 is SEHNR and CDR2 is FQNEAQ (reference sequence). V lost 3 bases and J 7 bases, leaving 7 bases between the germline ends. The CDR3 protein is CASSFYVQPQHF. CDR3 in DNA: TGTGCCAGCAGCTTTTATGTACAGCCCCAGCATTTT.

This clonotype was seen more than once but under ten times. The chain carries TRBV7-9 and TRBJ2-7; the D is unclear. The CDR3 runs 13 residues. Trimming took off 5 bases at V and 1 base at J, with 9 bases between the two ends. Germline CDR1 is SEHNR and CDR2 is FQNEAQ (reference sequence). The CDR3 protein is CASSRSNSYEQYF. The CDR3 nucleotides are TGTGCCAGCAGCCGCTCTAATTCCTACGAGCAGTACTTC.

This clonotype appeared a few times. This chain uses TRBV11-1 with TRBJ2-7, with D unresolved. CDR1 and CDR2 (germline): SGHAT, FQDESV (reference sequence). Trimming removed 5 bases at V and 2 bases at J, with 16 bases between. The CDR3 covers 15 residues. CDR3 sequence reads: CASSPEWAPTYEQYF. For the CDR3, the DNA is TGTGCCAGCAGCCCGGAGTGGGCTCCGACCTACGAGCAGTACTTC.

In this sample, this clonotype turned up a few times. V and J are TRBV4-2 and TRBJ2-5, with 9 positions matching TRBD1. The CDR3 sequence is 16 residues long. V was pared by 1 base and J by 0 bases, with 3 bases of the junction left unmatched. Germline loops: CDR1 LGHNA, CDR2 YNFKEQ. CDR3 in amino acids: CASSQGQGGNQETQYF. The CDR3 coding sequence is TGTGCCAGCAGCCAAGGACAGGGGGGGAACCAAGAGACCCAGTACTTC.

Only a few counts were recorded for this clonotype. The rearrangement links TRBV7-2 to TRBJ1-2, with a possible D match to TRBD1 (5 bases). The CDR3 runs 12 residues. The germline V gene encodes CDR1 SGHTA and CDR2 FQGNSA. Trimming took off 5 bases at V and 6 bases at J, with 10 bases between the two ends. DNA of the CDR3: TGTGCCAGCAGCCCCACACAGGATGGCTACACCTTC. Encoded protein: CASSPTQDGYTF.